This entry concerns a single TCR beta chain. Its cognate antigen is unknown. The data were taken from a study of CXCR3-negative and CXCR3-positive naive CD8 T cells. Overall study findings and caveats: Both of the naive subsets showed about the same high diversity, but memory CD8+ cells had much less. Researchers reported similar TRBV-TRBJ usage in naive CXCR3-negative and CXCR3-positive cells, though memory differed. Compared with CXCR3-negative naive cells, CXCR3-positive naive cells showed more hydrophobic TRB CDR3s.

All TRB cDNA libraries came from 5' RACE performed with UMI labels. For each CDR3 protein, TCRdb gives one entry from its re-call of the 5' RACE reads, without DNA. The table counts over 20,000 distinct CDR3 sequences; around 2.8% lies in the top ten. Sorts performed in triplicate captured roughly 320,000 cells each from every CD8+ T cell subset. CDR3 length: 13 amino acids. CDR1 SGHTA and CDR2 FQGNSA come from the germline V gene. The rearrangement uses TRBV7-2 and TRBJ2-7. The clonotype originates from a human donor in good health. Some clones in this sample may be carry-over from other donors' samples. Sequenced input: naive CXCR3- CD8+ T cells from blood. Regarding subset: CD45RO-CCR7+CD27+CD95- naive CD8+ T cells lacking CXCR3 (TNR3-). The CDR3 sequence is CASSPTSYYEQYF.